The clone carrying this T cell receptor beta chain was detected ten times or more. From the RACE reads, TCRdb called clonotypes with MiXCR, one entry per CDR3 protein. The sample contains a few hundred thousand distinct CDR3 sequences, 6% to 7% of which appear only once. Regarding time point: patch test 2, 6 weeks after DPC sensitization. The treatment: therapeutic diphenylcyclopropenone sensitization with weekly scalp DPC. This entry comes from a study of human T cells and chemical hapten exposure. The germline V gene has CDR1 LGHNA and CDR2 YNFKEQ. Between the trimmed V and J ends, which lost 0 bases and 4 bases, there was a span of 12 bases. The CDR3 is 15 residues long.

Source: whole blood, taken in connection with sensitization to the hapten diphenylcyclopropenone (DPC). This sequence originates from a woman younger than 35 with alopecia areata. Some clones in this sample may be carry-over from other donors' samples. The rearrangement links TRBV4-2 to TRBJ1-1; no clear D gene. CDR3 residues: CASSQEAVIGTEAFF. CDR3 in DNA: TGTGCCAGCAGCCAAGAAGCAGTCATTGGCACTGAAGCTTTCTTT.